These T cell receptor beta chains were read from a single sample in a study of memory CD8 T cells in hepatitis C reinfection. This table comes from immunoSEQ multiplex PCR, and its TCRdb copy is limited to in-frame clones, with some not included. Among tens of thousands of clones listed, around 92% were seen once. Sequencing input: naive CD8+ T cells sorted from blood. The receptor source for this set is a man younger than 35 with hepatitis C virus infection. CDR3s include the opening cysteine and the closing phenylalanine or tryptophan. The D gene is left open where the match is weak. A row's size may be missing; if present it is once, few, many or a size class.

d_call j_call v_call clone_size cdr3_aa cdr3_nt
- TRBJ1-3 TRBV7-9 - CASTDRRDPGNTIYF TGTGCCAGCACTGATAGGAGGGATCCTGGAAACACCATATATTTT
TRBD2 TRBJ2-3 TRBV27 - CASSPGLAGDTQYF TGTGCCAGCAGTCCCGGACTAGCGGGAGATACGCAGTATTTT
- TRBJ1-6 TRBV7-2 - CASSLRVDNSPLHF TGTGCCAGCAGCCTGCGGGTCGATAATTCACCCCTCCACTTT
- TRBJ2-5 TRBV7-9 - CASSLSADRRPGQETQYF TGTGCCAGCAGCTTATCGGCGGACCGCCGGCCGGGACAAGAGACCCAGTACTTC
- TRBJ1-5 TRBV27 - CASSFSGQPQHF TGTGCCAGCAGTTTTTCGGGGCAGCCCCAGCATTTT
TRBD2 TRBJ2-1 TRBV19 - CASSIESGAYNEQFF TGTGCCAGTAGTATTGAAAGCGGGGCCTACAATGAGCAGTTCTTC
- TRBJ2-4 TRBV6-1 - CASRGRGGNIQYF TGTGCCAGCAGAGGTAGGGGTGGGAACATTCAGTACTTC
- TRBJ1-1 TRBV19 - CASSLVGRTEAFF TGTGCCAGTAGTTTAGTGGGCAGGACTGAAGCTTTCTTT
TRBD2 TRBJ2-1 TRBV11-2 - CASSSSPGLAGGEQFF TGTGCCAGCAGCTCCTCTCCGGGACTAGCGGGGGGGGAGCAGTTCTTC
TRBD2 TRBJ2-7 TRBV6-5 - CASSLTSGSGEQYF TGTGCCAGCAGTCTGACTAGCGGGAGTGGCGAGCAGTACTTC
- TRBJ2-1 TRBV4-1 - CASSLTEGLVYNEQFF TGCGCCAGCAGCCTCACGGAGGGGCTAGTCTACAATGAGCAGTTCTTC
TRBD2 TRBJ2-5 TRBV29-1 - CSVELAGGLETQYF TGCAGCGTTGAACTAGCGGGGGGTTTAGAGACCCAGTACTTC
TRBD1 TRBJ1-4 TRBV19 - CATKQGEYTNEKLFF TGTGCCACAAAACAGGGGGAGTATACTAATGAAAAACTGTTTTTT
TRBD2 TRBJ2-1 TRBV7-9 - CASSRTSGGPPLWQFF TGTGCCAGCAGCCGGACTAGCGGGGGCCCTCCCTTGTGGCAGTTCTTC
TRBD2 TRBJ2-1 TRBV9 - CASSVGGGSYNEQFF TGTGCCAGCAGCGTAGGGGGGGGGTCCTACAATGAGCAGTTCTTC
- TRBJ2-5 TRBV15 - CATSRTDGDQETQYF TGTGCCACCAGCAGAACCGACGGGGACCAAGAGACCCAGTACTTC
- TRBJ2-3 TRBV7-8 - CASSPDSGTDTQYF TGTGCCAGCAGCCCGGACTCGGGCACAGATACGCAGTATTTT
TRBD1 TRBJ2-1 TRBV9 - CASSRSGTGYNEQFF TGTGCCAGCAGCAGATCCGGGACAGGCTACAATGAGCAGTTCTTC
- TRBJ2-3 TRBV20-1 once CSAAYTDTQYF TGCAGTGCCGCCTACACAGATACGCAGTATTTT
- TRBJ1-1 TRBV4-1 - CASSQVAGNTEAFF TGCGCCAGCAGCCAAGTTGCCGGGAACACTGAAGCTTTCTTT
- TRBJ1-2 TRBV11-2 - CASSRGTTNYGYTF TGTGCCAGCTCCCGGGGGACCACTAACTATGGCTACACCTTC
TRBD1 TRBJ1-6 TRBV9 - CASSTQTGADSPLHF TGTGCCAGCAGCACCCAGACAGGGGCGGATTCACCCCTCCACTTT
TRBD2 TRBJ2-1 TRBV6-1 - CASSDRGLAGYNEQFF TGTGCCAGCAGTGATAGAGGGCTAGCGGGATACAATGAGCAGTTCTTC
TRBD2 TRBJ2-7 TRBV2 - CASSDLGTSGYEQYF TGTGCCAGCAGTGACCTCGGGACTAGCGGATACGAGCAGTACTTC
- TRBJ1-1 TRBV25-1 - CASNRGGNTEAFF TGTGCCAGCAACCGGGGGGGGAACACTGAAGCTTTCTTT
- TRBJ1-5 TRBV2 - CASSDPIRTVNQPQHF TGTGCCAGCAGCGACCCAATTCGGACAGTAAATCAGCCCCAGCATTTT
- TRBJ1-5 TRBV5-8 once CASSYVGGSNQPQHF TGTGCCAGCAGCTACGTCGGGGGGAGCAATCAGCCCCAGCATTTT
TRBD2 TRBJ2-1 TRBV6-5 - CASSYSGSGGGDEQFF TGTGCCAGCAGTTACTCTGGGAGCGGGGGAGGTGATGAGCAGTTCTTC
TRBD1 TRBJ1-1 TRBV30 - CAWSAGTGATEAFF TGTGCCTGGAGTGCGGGGACAGGGGCCACTGAAGCTTTCTTT
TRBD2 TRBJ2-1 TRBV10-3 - CAISILPASGSSYNEQFF TGTGCCATCAGTATCCTCCCGGCTAGCGGGAGCTCCTACAATGAGCAGTTCTTC
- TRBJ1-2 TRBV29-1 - CSVEDTRGGYTF TGCAGCGTTGAAGATACCCGGGGAGGCTACACCTTC
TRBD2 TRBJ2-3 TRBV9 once CASSVEVSGGARTDTQYF TGTGCCAGCAGCGTAGAAGTAAGCGGGGGGGCCAGAACAGATACGCAGTATTTT
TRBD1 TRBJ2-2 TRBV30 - CAWSPTGSTGELFF TGTGCCTGGAGCCCGACAGGGTCCACCGGGGAGCTGTTTTTT
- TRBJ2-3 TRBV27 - CASSFPGGGTDTQYF TGTGCCAGCAGTTTCCCCGGAGGCGGCACAGATACGCAGTATTTT
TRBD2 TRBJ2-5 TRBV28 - CATELGLAGMETQYF TGTGCCACCGAGCTTGGACTAGCGGGAATGGAGACCCAGTACTTC
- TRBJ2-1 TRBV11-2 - CASSLDKVRAYNEQFF TGTGCCAGCAGCTTAGATAAAGTACGAGCCTACAATGAGCAGTTCTTC
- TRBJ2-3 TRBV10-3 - CAIGAPDTQYF TGTGCCATCGGGGCCCCAGATACGCAGTATTTT
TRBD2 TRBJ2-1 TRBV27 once CASSPLLAGVLNEQFF TGTGCCAGCAGTCCCTTACTAGCGGGAGTACTAAATGAGCAGTTCTTC
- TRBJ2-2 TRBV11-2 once CASLPGGSYTGELFF TGTGCCAGCCTACCGGGTGGCTCGTACACCGGGGAGCTGTTTTTT
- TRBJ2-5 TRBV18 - CASSPPGTGGEETQYF TGTGCCAGCTCACCACCGGGTACCGGAGGCGAGGAGACCCAGTACTTC
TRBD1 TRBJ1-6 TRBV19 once CASRVGDRSNSPLHF TGTGCCAGTAGAGTGGGGGACAGATCGAATTCACCCCTCCACTTT
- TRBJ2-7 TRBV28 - CASSPPTSYEQYF TGTGCCAGCAGCCCCCCAACTTCCTACGAGCAGTACTTC
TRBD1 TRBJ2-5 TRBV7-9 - CASSITGEETQYF TGTGCCAGCAGCATAACAGGGGAAGAGACCCAGTACTTC
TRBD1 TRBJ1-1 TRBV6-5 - CASSYGQGDTEAFF TGTGCCAGCAGTTATGGGCAGGGGGACACTGAAGCTTTCTTT
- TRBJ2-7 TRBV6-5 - CASSYGQVPSYEQYF TGTGCCAGCAGTTACGGGCAGGTCCCTTCCTACGAGCAGTACTTC
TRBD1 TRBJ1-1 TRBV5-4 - CASRDVPGGYTEAFF TGTGCCAGCAGGGATGTTCCAGGGGGCTACACTGAAGCTTTCTTT
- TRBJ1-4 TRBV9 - CASSARGAANEKLFF TGTGCCAGCAGCGCTCGGGGAGCGGCTAATGAAAAACTGTTTTTT
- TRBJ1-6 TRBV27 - CASSLWPSGESPLHF TGTGCCAGCAGTTTATGGCCGAGCGGGGAGTCACCCCTCCACTTT
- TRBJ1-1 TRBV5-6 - CASSLGVGEAFF TGTGCCAGCAGCTTGGGAGTGGGCGAAGCTTTCTTT
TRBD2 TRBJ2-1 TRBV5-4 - CASSLAGLPPDEQFF TGTGCCAGCAGCTTAGCGGGACTACCTCCTGATGAGCAGTTCTTC
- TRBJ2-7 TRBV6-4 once CAGGAGEATGYF TGTGCCGGCGGGGCAGGTGAAGCCACGGGCTACTTC
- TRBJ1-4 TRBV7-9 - CASRPWTVENEKLFF TGTGCCAGCAGGCCCTGGACAGTAGAAAATGAAAAACTGTTTTTT
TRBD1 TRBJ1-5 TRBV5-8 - CASSPGQGVQPQHF TGTGCCAGCAGCCCGGGACAGGGGGTTCAGCCCCAGCATTTT
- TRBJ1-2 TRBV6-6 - CASSYGPRFSGYTF TGTGCCAGCAGTTACGGGCCAAGGTTCTCTGGCTACACCTTC